This T cell receptor beta chain is drawn from a study of shared clonotypes between healthy human individuals (dated by TCRdb to 2018 to 2021). Regarding the study in general: A couple of women and three men aged 18 to 49 years were included in the cohort. Between about 0.8 and 9 billion PBMCs per donor were obtained by leukapheresis. Per donor, three plates each were used for CD4 naive and CD4 memory, two for CD8 naive, and one for CD8 memory. Libraries were prepared and TCR repertoires were sequenced by different laboratories using diverse techniques, in order to increase sequencing depth and limit assay-specific biases. Blood TCR repertoires of a handful of healthy adults were deeply sequenced to estimate repertoire size and the extent of clonotype sharing between individuals.

Its CDR3 holds 11 amino acids, cysteine through phenylalanine. Kept here is only the CDR3 DNA, which spans 33 bases and is read in frame from base 1. As encoded in the germline V gene, CDR1 is ENHRY while CDR2 is SYGVKD. Points the paper makes about the study in general: Pairwise subsampling indicated that sequencing depth was expected to affect the degree of clonotype sharing among donors. Because the study included only a small number of donors, the genetic and exposure-history diversity represented was limited. Sharing across a few donors was observed for about 4.8% of naive CD4, under 4% of naive CD8, 2.3% of memory CD4, and less than 0.45% of memory CD8 clonotypes. Even with the large sequencing depth, rarefaction of the sorted-subset datasets indicated that sequencing was incomplete. Compared with non-shared clonotypes, clonotypes shared by all four sorted-subset donors had higher generation probabilities. Naive subsets generally had larger estimated clonotype richness than memory subsets. Sampling was restricted to blood, and TCR repertoires in tissues likely differ from the TCR repertoires found in blood.

About this clone: This clone's antigen is unknown. Base qualities are not provided; no much larger clone lies one nucleotide away.

Donors were healthy HIV-negative adults with no recently reported acute infections or vaccinations. Every donor was a Caucasian adult living in Nashville, Tennessee, USA. CD4+ T cells were enriched through magnetic negative selection, after which naive cells were positively selected on CD45RA and the remaining negative fraction served as the memory subset. Blood was obtained by leukapheresis, after which PBMCs were separated by Ficoll-Histopaque density gradient centrifugation and cryopreserved in liquid nitrogen vapor phase. Purity and quantity of every magnetically sorted T cell population were checked by analytical flow cytometry. Each sorted fraction had its genomic DNA isolated and then quantified by UV absorbance on a Nanodrop 2000c. Using the deep immunoSEQ assay, multiplex PCR amplified TCR CDR3 regions from genomic DNA. Genomic DNA extracted from each cell subset was distributed evenly over all wells of several immunoSEQ 96-well plates, and each plate served as one replicate. Each replicate PCR for sorted subsets received around 200 ng genomic DNA, equal to some 32,000 T cell genomes. Purified libraries were quantified with a Qubit 3.0 fluorometer, sized on a Bioanalyzer 2100, and re-quantified with the KAPA Library Quantification kit. Each immunoSEQ 96-well plate was sequenced on its own single-read 150-cycle Illumina NextSeq 550 flow cell. As for the original processing: Because the immunoSEQ output included only junctional sequences and no quality scores, the filtering could not be the same as the filtering used for full-length reads. To assign V/J genes and CDR3, sequences were annotated using PyIR, a Python wrapper for IgBLAST v1.9, with IMGT germline references. Any read was removed if the V/J assignment was weak (E-value above 1e-6), the CDR3 was missing, or the read contained stop codons, out-of-frame junctions, or ambiguous translated residues. V3J clonotypes were defined as sequences sharing the same inferred V gene, J gene, and CDR3 amino acid sequence. Percentage overlap between repertoires was calculated by dividing the number of shared unique clonotypes by the size of the smaller repertoire. RTK rarefaction, the Chao1 estimator, and Recon v2.1 estimates of unobserved clonotypes were used to assess repertoire richness. For all TCRbeta clonotypes obtained by the gDNA method from a few donors, generation probabilities were computed with OLGA. TCRdb re-hosts the immuneACCESS table, in-frame sequences only. Its copies lack some clones; in the studies checked, an unresolved V gene accounts for under half of them, and the cause for the rest is not known. Clone size and the V and J calls come from that table; the DNA yielded D and trimming. Across this sample there are around 2.1 million clones, with under 97% seen only once. 0.13% of the sample goes to the ten largest clones.

Recombination connected TRBV10-3 to TRBJ2-7; the D region possibly corresponds to TRBD1 (5 bases align). The sample was naive CD4+ T cells sorted from blood. The cell subset or site label, read with the paper, signifies: CD45RA+ positively selected. The receptor comes from a man between 18 and 35 years old in good health. The CDR3 region reads CGVGPSYEQYF. DNA sequence: TGTGGAGTGGGGCCCTCCTACGAGCAGTACTTC.